This TCR beta chain originates from a study of beta chain features in type 1 diabetes listed by TCRdb under 2018. With regard to the full study: No differences in mean age, gender distribution, total cell number or subset yield were found between patients and healthy donors. A total of roughly 100 million sorted cells were examined across all samples, and the number of cells per subset was strongly correlated with RNA yield. The study compared TCRB repertoires of sorted circulating CD4+ T cell subsets between recently diagnosed type 1 diabetes patients and matched healthy donors. Regulatory and stem cell-like memory subsets were isolated from only 8 patients and roughly eight healthy donors, whereas naive and central memory subsets came from all 30 or so donors. The paper's findings and limits, for the study overall: Fewer insertions and more nucleotide deletions at VDJ recombination sites were observed in patients with type 1 diabetes, implying thymic rearrangement abnormalities. PCR may preferentially amplify shorter templates, but because patient and control samples were amplified and corrected together, any resulting skew would affect both groups equally. Because cDNA rather than genomic DNA was sequenced, highly expressing activated cells could have been over-represented, although no difference in activation and CD3 levels was found between groups. Type 1 diabetes patients showed a moderate but significant shortening of TCRB CDR3 length in all four CD4+ subsets. Naive, central memory and regulatory TCRB repertoires appeared to be more alike among patients than among healthy donors. Because the HLA sub-analyses included only small numbers of individuals, any influence of HLA type on TCRB rearrangement was left unresolved.

Worth noting for this clone: Its target antigen remains unknown. No base quality information exists; no much larger clone differs at one position.

The entire isolated RNA was reverse transcribed using the High Capacity cDNA Reverse Transcription Kit, and thus expressed TCRB transcripts were sequenced. Naive, central memory and regulatory T cell samples underwent deep immunoSEQ sequencing, averaging approximately 3.3 million total reads per sample. Sorted cells were lysed in RLT buffer and RNA was extracted with DNase-treated RNeasy Micro or Mini kits, depending on cell number. Each cell subset was processed separately to prevent cross-contamination, with patient and healthy donor samples processed together. The immunoSEQ multiplex PCR was used to amplify TCRB sequences from cDNA, generating 87-bp fragments that spanned the CDR3 region. Amplicons were sequenced on the Illumina HiSeq platform. The paper's processing steps were these. Synthetic template baselines were used to correct PCR bias computationally, reads within Hamming distance 2 were collapsed together, and singletons that could not be merged were discarded. Reads were aligned against IMGT to assign V, D and J genes, CDR3 length and insertions or deletions at six rearrangement sites. Within each subset, clonotype counts were normalized to the number of sorted cells before true diversity and Gini coefficients were calculated with the tcR R package. The overlap coefficient, calculated on TCRB nucleotide sequences, was used to measure repertoire sharing. Out-of-frame TCRB sequences from naive cells were analyzed as a proxy for the pre-selection repertoire. TCRdb provides this immuneACCESS table in a form limited to in-frame rearrangements. Some clones are lacking; in checked studies, under half of them reflect an unresolved V gene, and why the rest are absent is not known. The V and J calls and the clone size are those of that table, but D and trimming were determined from the DNA. For this sample there are over 120,000 clones; about 10% appear just once. The ten largest make up around 1.2% of the sample.

In the germline V gene, CDR1 corresponds to MNHEY and CDR2 to SVGAGI. The CDR3 goes from the cysteine to the phenylalanine over 14 residues. Only the CDR3 portion is preserved as DNA: 42 bases, with reading frame beginning at the first base. Deletion took 4 bases off V and 0 bases off J, with a span of 7 bases between the germline ends. Each donor gave one peripheral blood draw, averaging roughly 100 mL, which was collected into heparinised tubes. A BD FACSAria II and a panel including CD45RO, CCR7, CD25, CD127, CD95 and CD27 were used to sort naive, central memory, regulatory and stem cell-like memory CD4+ T cells. All sorted populations exceeded 95% purity. PBMCs were separated immediately by Lymphoprep density gradient centrifugation and were stained directly, without being cultured. So that batch effects would be minimized, each experiment stained and sorted samples in pairs, pairing one healthy donor with one patient.

The clonotype comes from a man aged 18 to 29 in good health. The chain couples TRBV6-5 to TRBJ2-1; the D gene remains uncertain. The sequencing sample was made of naive CD4+ T cells from blood. The intended sense of this specimen's cell subset or site label: true naive CD4+ T cells. The CDR3 protein sequence reads: CASSFSRSYNEQFF. The sequenced DNA is TGTGCCAGCAGTTTTAGCCGCTCCTACAATGAGCAGTTCTTC.